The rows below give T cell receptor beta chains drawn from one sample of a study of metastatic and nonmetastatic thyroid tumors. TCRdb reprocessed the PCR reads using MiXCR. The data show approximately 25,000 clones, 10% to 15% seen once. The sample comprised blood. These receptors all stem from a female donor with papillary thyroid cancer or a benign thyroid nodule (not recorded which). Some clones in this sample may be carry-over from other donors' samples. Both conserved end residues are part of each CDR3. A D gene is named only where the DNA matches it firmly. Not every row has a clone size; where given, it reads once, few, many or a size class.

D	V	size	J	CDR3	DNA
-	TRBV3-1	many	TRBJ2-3	CASSRASAADTQYF	TGTGCCAGCAGCCGGGCTAGCGCGGCAGATACGCAGTATTTT
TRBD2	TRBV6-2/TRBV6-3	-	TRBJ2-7	CASSTPSGAPHF	TGTGCCAGCAGTACGCCTAGCGGGGCGCCCCATTTC
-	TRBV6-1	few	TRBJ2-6	CASSVETAGANVLTF	TGTGCCAGCAGTGTCGAGACTGCTGGGGCCAACGTCCTGACTTTC
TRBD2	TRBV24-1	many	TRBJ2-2	CATSDRDYDTGELFF	TGTGCCACCAGTGACCGGGACTACGACACCGGGGAGCTGTTTTTT
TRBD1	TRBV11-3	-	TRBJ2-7	CASSSNRDRGPYEQYF	TGTGCCAGCAGCTCGAACCGGGACAGGGGGCCTTACGAGCAGTACTTC
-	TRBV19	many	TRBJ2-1	CASSTGRSYNEQFF	TGTGCCAGTAGTACAGGGAGGTCCTACAATGAGCAGTTCTTC
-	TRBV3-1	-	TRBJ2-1	CASSQSGSEQFF	TGTGCCAGCAGCCAATCGGGGAGTGAGCAGTTCTTC
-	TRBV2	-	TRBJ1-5	CASSLGANQPQHF	TGTGCCAGCAGTTTGGGGGCCAATCAGCCCCAGCATTTT
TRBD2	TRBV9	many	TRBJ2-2	CASSARSGRTLNTGELFF	TGTGCCAGCAGCGCCCGTAGCGGGAGGACCCTTAACACCGGGGAGCTGTTTTTT
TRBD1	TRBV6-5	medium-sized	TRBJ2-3	CASSYEGASTDTQYF	TGTGCCAGCAGTTACGAGGGGGCGAGCACAGATACGCAGTATTTT
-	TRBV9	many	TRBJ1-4	CASSARGDEKLFF	TGTGCCAGCAGTGCAAGGGGTGATGAAAAACTGTTTTTT
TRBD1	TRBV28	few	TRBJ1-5	CASSGTVAYSNQPQHF	TGTGCCAGCAGTGGGACAGTTGCTTATAGCAATCAGCCCCAGCATTTT
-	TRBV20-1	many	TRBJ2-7	CSARSLTGNYEQYF	TGCAGTGCTAGAAGCTTGACGGGGAACTACGAGCAGTACTTC
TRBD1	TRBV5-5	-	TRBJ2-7	CSSGTGTGQLEQYF	TGTTCCAGCGGGACCGGGACAGGGCAGCTAGAGCAGTACTTC
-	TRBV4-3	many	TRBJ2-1	CASSQAVGSYNEQFF	TGCGCCAGCAGCCAAGCTGTCGGCTCCTACAATGAGCAGTTCTTC
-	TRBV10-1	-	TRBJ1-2	CASSQGLWYGYTF	TGCGCCAGCAGCCAAGGGTTATGGTATGGCTACACCTTC
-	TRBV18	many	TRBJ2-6	CASSQTGSGANVLTF	TGTGCCAGCTCACAGACAGGCTCTGGGGCCAACGTCCTGACTTTC
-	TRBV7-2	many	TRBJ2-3	CASSLSRDTQYF	TGTGCCAGCAGCTTATCCAGAGATACGCAGTATTTT
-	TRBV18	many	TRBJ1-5	CASSPGGANQPQHF	TGTGCCAGCTCACCGGGCGGAGCCAATCAGCCCCAGCATTTT
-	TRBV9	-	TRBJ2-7	CASSVGNQGLYDEQYF	TGTGCCAGCAGCGTAGGCAATCAGGGGCTCTATGACGAGCAGTACTTC
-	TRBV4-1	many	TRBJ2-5	CASSQGPDRSKTQYF	TGCGCCAGCAGCCAAGGTCCCGACAGGTCGAAGACCCAGTACTTC
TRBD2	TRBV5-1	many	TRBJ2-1	CASSVEGRERDEQFF	TGCGCCAGCAGCGTCGAGGGGCGGGAGAGAGATGAGCAGTTCTTC
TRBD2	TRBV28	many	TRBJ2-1	CASSLWAPGSGSSYNEQFF	TGTGCCAGCAGTTTATGGGCTCCGGGGAGCGGGAGCTCCTACAATGAGCAGTTCTTC
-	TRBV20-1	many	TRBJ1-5	CSARWGGNQPQHF	TGCAGTGCTAGATGGGGGGGCAATCAGCCCCAGCATTTT
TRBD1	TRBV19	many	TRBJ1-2	CASSIGDRGVGYTF	TGTGCCAGTAGTATCGGAGACAGGGGGGTTGGCTACACCTTC
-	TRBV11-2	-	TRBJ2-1	CASSLQVSSYNEQFF	TGTGCCAGCAGCTTACAGGTGAGCTCCTACAATGAGCAGTTCTTC
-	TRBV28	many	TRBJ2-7	CASSSSYEQYF	TGTGCCAGCAGTTCATCCTACGAGCAGTACTTC
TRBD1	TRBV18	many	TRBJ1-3	CASSPGTGVGNTIYF	TGTGCCAGCTCACCCGGGACAGGGGTTGGAAACACCATATATTTT
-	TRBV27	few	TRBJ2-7	CASSLRDTSYEQYF	TGTGCCAGCAGTTTACGGGACACCTCCTACGAGCAGTACTTC
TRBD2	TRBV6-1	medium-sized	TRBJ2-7	CASKGWGGEKYEQYF	TGTGCCAGCAAGGGGTGGGGAGGGGAGAAATACGAGCAGTACTTC
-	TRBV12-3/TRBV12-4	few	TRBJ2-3	CASSLGISDTQYF	TGTGCCAGCAGTTTAGGAATATCAGATACGCAGTATTTT
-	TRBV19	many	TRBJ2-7	CASSPSGQSYEQYF	TGTGCCAGTAGCCCATCGGGACAATCCTACGAGCAGTACTTC
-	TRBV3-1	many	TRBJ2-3	CASSQGGGTSTDTQYF	TGTGCCAGCAGCCAAGGTGGAGGGACTAGCACAGATACGCAGTATTTT
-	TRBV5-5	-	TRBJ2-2	CASSVLGELFF	TGTGCCAGCAGCGTCCTAGGGGAGCTGTTTTTT
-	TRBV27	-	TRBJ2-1	CASSLHRPEVSSYNEQFF	TGTGCCAGCAGTTTACATCGACCGGAGGTGAGCTCCTACAATGAGCAGTTCTTC
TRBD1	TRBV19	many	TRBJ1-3	CASSIAGTGAGNTIYF	TGTGCCAGTAGTATCGCCGGGACAGGAGCTGGAAACACCATATATTTT